This TCR beta chain was identified during a study of cytomegalovirus exposure and HLA in healthy donors (dated by TCRdb to the late 2010s). Background for the entire study: According to an earlier analysis of a few hundred of the donors, roughly 180 million T cells yielded 100 million or so unique TCR beta sequences and about 300 Gb of sequence data. An early release covering 550 to 650 HLA-typed donors comprised 300 to 350 gigabases of sequencing data and around 86 million unique TCR sequences. Of the 398 genotyped donors, about 80% fell in the genetic ancestry cluster associated with self-reported Caucasian donors. The study aimed to test whether cataloging public T cell receptors could reveal signatures of past pathogen exposure. The study used immunosequencing to profile the T cell repertoires of 666 subjects and linked those repertoires to cytomegalovirus serostatus. In addition to the first cohort of several hundred subjects, a separate validation cohort of 130 or so different subjects was used. To predict cytomegalovirus infection status, the study combined high-throughput TCR immunosequencing, statistical association of individual TCRs with disease status, and machine learning. A later analysis re-examined previously published TCR beta repertoires from roughly 720 donors and added high-resolution HLA genotyping to investigate patterns of TCR occurrence. In the later analysis, no new phenotypic data were used to find candidate immune exposures; instead, reliance was placed on TCR beta sequences and their occurrence across donors. To decide whether each TCR beta V gene segment behaved as functional or pseudogenic, an earlier analysis of some 540 of the donors relied on high-throughput TCR beta sequencing. Alongside the repertoire data, information on donor age, sex, ethnicity and CMV serostatus was compiled. A later genetic analysis took genome-wide SNP genotypes for about 55% of the 666 donors and used that subset as a discovery cohort. All discovery cohort repertoires had been generated using a single sequencing platform. Class I and class II HLA loci were covered by the typing at four-digit resolution. The number of typed donors differed by locus: about 629-630 for A, B, C, DRB1 and DQB1; 500 to 550 for DQA1; around 580 for DPA1; and about 450 for DPB1. Because of strong linkage in the cohort, roughly five DR-DQ haplotypes were treated as single units for association and clustering. On average, around 240,000 unique TCR beta nucleotide sequences were sequenced per donor among some 420 genotyped donors of the cohort, with 15% to 20% of those sequences being non-productive.

In total, 666 healthy bone marrow donors made up the cohort. Cohort members were all nominally healthy when sampled, although unrecorded immune exposures were likely present. The donor was CMV seronegative and belonged to the group of several hundred seronegative cohort members. A peripheral blood sample was collected from each donor, and TCR beta sequencing was performed on peripheral blood mononuclear cells. Genomic DNA was extracted from the blood cell samples with the Qiagen DNeasy Blood Extraction Kit. Results and caveats for the whole study, not just this receptor: Strong co-occurrence of HLA alleles, especially DR and DQ, made assigning TCR associations to individual alleles difficult. In vitro tests confirmed that a few of the cytomegalovirus-associated TCR beta chains recognize cytomegalovirus antigens. Compared with equally common non-associated chains, HLA-associated TCR beta chains in a later analysis were more clonally expanded and had lower generation probabilities. Roughly uniform sequencing depth across donors was assumed in presence/absence analyses, although this assumption may not hold. In an earlier analysis of around 600 of the donors, most TCR beta V segments were observed in productive rearrangements about 87% or about 30% of the time, broadly matching IMGT annotations. Only TCR beta chains were sequenced in this cohort, and the absence of alpha or paired-chain data limited detectable features. A further reported finding was that TCR beta sequences accurately predicted the HLA-A and HLA-B alleles for most subjects in the first cohort. In a later analysis, the rate of TCR association differed among HLA loci, with DRB1 alleles having the most associated TCRs and HLA-C alleles having the fewest. Correlated functional status among segregating V segments might reflect linkage disequilibrium, but an unknown experimental factor could not be ruled out. Immune exposure information for the cohort was limited to CMV serostatus. The sequencing pipeline was judged likely to have produced a cluster of highly shared sequence variants as a technical artifact. The study gave a list of 150 to 200 TCR beta chains associated with cytomegalovirus. Specific HLA alleles were associated with about 17,000 TCR beta sequences at a false discovery rate of 0.05 in a later analysis. According to the authors, the approach could potentially be generalized to other disease states and immunological phenotypes. According to a later analysis, parvovirus B19, influenza, CMV and Epstein-Barr virus appeared linked to several top co-occurrence clusters. According to a later analysis, most CMV-associated TCR beta chains appeared to be HLA-restricted, and the HLA associations seemed to be driven largely by CMV exposure. An association between a missense DCLRE1C variant and V-gene and J-gene trimming of TCR beta chains was found in a later genetic analysis and replicated in an independent cohort. The earlier analysis of some 560 of the donors excluded about 16 rarely observed V segments, including chromosome 9 orphons, because counts were too low. The classifier was reported to diagnose cytomegalovirus status with high specificity and sensitivity in both the original and validation cohorts. HLA typing was unavailable for some donors at each locus, so association tests used only the typed subset. Compared with the roughly 720-donor mean, donors in an Asian-associated ancestry cluster had fewer N-insertions in productive TCRs, according to a later genetic analysis. Most TCR sequences were seen in very few donors, while some public TCRs were found in many individuals.

The library came from the immunoSEQ multiplex PCR assay. A mixture of 60 forward primers for TCR Vbeta segments and 13 reverse primers for TCR Jbeta segments was used in the multiplex PCR. The CDR3 region of rearranged TCR beta genes was amplified from genomic DNA with a multiplex PCR assay. The amplified TCR beta libraries were sequenced on the Illumina HiSeq System as 87-base-pair reads. Regarding the original processing steps: A later analysis tallied 75 million to 95 million unique TCR beta chains across the approximately 670 repertoires, and approximately 12 million of those chains were shared by two or more donors. Raw reads were error-corrected and collapsed into unique sequences with a nearest-neighbor algorithm that merged closely related sequences to remove PCR and sequencing errors. Alignment of CDR3 sequences to IMGT reference sequences was used to assign V, D and J gene segments. Each retained sequence needed at least a six-nucleotide match to both a V gene segment and a J gene segment. A rearrangement counted as productive if the CDR3 had no stop codons and remained in frame with V and J, and every other rearrangement counted as non-productive. CDR3 was defined according to IMGT convention as the region running from the second conserved V-encoded cysteine to the conserved J-encoded phenylalanine. The earlier analysis of some 550 of the donors excluded any sequence lacking an unambiguous match to a single V gene segment. In an earlier analysis of some 590 of the donors, V segments were called functional above 56.7% productive rearrangements and were called segregating when the between-donor standard deviation exceeded 5%. A statistical classification framework was developed to diagnose cytomegalovirus status using the catalog of TCR beta chain sequences. A later analysis assigned V and J genes by comparing TCR nucleotide sequences with IMGT/GENE-DB human TR gene sequences. A later analysis assigned CDR3 sequences and most-parsimonious VDJ recombination scenarios with the TCRdist pipeline. In a later analysis, each TCR beta chain was defined by its CDR3 amino acid sequence together with its V-gene family, and reads without a unique V-gene family were excluded. In a later analysis, approximately 590 highly shared, low-generation-probability nucleotide sequences were removed to address suspected cross-contamination and a sequencing artifact. A later analysis calculated a clonal expansion index for each public chain from normalized within-repertoire ranks of inferred template counts. In a later analysis, generation probabilities were computed using a VDJ recombination model fitted to out-of-frame rearrangements, and the results were checked against IGoR. In a later analysis, TCR-TCR, TCR-HLA and TCR-CMV co-occurrence was scored with hypergeometric tests, and a repertoire-size bias correction was applied to TCR pairs. False discovery rates were estimated in a later analysis by permuting HLA or CMV assignments 20 times. In a later analysis, co-occurring TCRs were grouped using DBSCAN, and TCRdist sequence similarity was added for clustering within HLA-allele-positive subsets. Repertoires with fewer than 30,000 or more than 120,000 public chains, plus five repertoires with anomalous nucleotide sharing, were excluded from co-occurrence clustering. What TCRdb holds here is the immuneACCESS table cut down to in-frame rearrangements. Part of the clones is not present; checked against another copy, under half of the missing clones reflect an unresolved V gene, and the others are unexplained. For V, J and clone size, that table is used; D and trimming come from the DNA. This sample gives under 200,000 clones in total; 80% of them show up just once. The biggest ten clones account for around 5.7% of the sample.

Concerning this clone itself: Its binding antigen is unknown. Qualities for individual bases were not recorded, and no much larger clone is one base off.

The sample comprised PBMCs. This receptor was identified in a middle-aged man in good health and CMV-seronegative.

The CDR3 protein is CASTNNQQGFGYGYTF. At the DNA level, the sequence is TGTGCCAGCACGAATAACCAACAGGGCTTCGGCTATGGCTACACCTTC. The receptor chain draws on TRBV27 and TRBJ1-2, and TRBD1 may be the D gene, going by 6 matching bases. Counted from cysteine to phenylalanine, this CDR3 has 16 amino acids. Only the CDR3 DNA is retained, 48 bases long and in frame from the first base. At the junction V is shortened by 7 bases and J by 4 bases, with 22 bases in between. CDR1 and CDR2 are read off the germline V gene (reference sequence) as MNHEY and SMNVEV.